The clone carrying this TCR beta chain was seen many times. TCRdb re-analysed the reads in MiXCR, keeping a single row per CDR3 protein. Among about 360,000 distinct CDR3 sequences listed, around 18% were seen once. This sample stems from a study of T cell repertoires in cytomegalovirus infection. The TCR comes from a human donor in good health (CMV status not recorded). Some clones in this sample may be carry-over from other donors' samples. What was sequenced was PBMCs.

CDR3 nucleotide sequence: TGTGCCAGCAGTTTAGGGTGGGGCAGGGCTATGGAGACCCAGTACTTC. Its protein product is CASSLGWGRAMETQYF. This chain connects TRBV12-3 or TRBV12-4 to TRBJ2-5; a possible D gene is TRBD1 (5 bases). The CDR3 has 16 residues. The V gene lost 1 base and the J gene lost 5 bases, with 17 bases spanning the gap.